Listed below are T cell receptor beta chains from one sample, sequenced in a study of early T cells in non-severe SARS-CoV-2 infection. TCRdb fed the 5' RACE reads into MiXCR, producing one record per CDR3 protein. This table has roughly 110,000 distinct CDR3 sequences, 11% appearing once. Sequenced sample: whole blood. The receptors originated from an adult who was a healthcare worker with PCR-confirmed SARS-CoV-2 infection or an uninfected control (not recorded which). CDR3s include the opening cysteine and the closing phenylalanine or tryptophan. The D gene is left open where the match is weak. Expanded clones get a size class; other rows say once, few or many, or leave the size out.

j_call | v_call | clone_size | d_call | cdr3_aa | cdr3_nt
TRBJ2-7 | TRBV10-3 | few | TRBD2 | CAINTGTSGSEQYF | TGTGCCATCAATACCGGGACTAGCGGGAGCGAGCAGTACTTC
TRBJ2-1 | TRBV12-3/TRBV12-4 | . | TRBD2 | CASSSEAGGPRNEQFF | TGTGCCAGCAGTTCGGAAGCGGGAGGGCCTAGGAATGAGCAGTTCTTC
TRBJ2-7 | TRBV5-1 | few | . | CASGARHGWDEQYF | TGCGCCAGCGGGGCCCGGCACGGATGGGACGAGCAGTACTTC
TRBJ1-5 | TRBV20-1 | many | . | CSAQGVRAFGPQHF | TGCAGTGCCCAAGGCGTCAGGGCCTTTGGGCCCCAGCATTTT
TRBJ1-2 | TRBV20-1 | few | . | CSAPTVVNGYTF | TGCAGTGCCCCGACAGTGGTGAATGGCTACACCTTC
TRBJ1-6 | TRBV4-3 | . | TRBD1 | CASSPQTGLVSPLHF | TGCGCCAGCAGCCCACAGACAGGGTTGGTGTCACCCCTCCACTTT
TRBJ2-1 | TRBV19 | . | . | CASSNRQYNVQFF | TGTGCCAGTAGTAACCGACAGTACAATGTGCAGTTCTTC
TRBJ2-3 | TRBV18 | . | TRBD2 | CASLPIAGGIEDTQYF | TGTGCCAGCTTACCGATAGCGGGAGGAATAGAAGATACGCAGTATTTT
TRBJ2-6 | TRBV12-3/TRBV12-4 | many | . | CASSLASGANVLTF | TGTGCCAGCAGTTTAGCGTCTGGGGCCAACGTCCTGACTTTC
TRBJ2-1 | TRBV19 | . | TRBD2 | CASRTQVGLAGENEQFF | TGTGCCAGTAGGACCCAGGTCGGGCTAGCGGGAGAGAATGAGCAGTTCTTC
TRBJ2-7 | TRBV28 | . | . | CASSFPRLEQYF | TGTGCCAGCAGTTTCCCACGGCTGGAGCAGTACTTC
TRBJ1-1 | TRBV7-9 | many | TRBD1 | CASSYGQGDRTEAFF | TGTGCCAGCAGCTATGGACAGGGGGATCGGACTGAAGCTTTCTTT
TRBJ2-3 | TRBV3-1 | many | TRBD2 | CASSQGVGLAGHTQYF | TGTGCCAGCAGCCAAGGGGTCGGACTAGCGGGTCATACGCAGTATTTT
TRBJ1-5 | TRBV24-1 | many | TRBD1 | CAVGTGERDQPQHF | TGTGCCGTAGGGACAGGGGAGAGAGATCAGCCCCAGCATTTT
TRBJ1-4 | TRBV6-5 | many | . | CASSSIVQGLGEKLFF | TGTGCCAGCAGTTCCATTGTCCAGGGCTTGGGTGAAAAACTGTTTTTT
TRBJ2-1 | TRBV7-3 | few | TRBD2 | CASSPNRLAGGHEQFF | TGTGCCAGCAGCCCAAACCGACTAGCGGGAGGGCATGAGCAGTTCTTC
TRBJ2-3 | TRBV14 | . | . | CASSQEGGSTQYF | TGTGCCAGCAGCCAAGAAGGAGGGAGTACGCAGTATTTT
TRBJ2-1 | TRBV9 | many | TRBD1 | CASSRDRGSYNEQFF | TGTGCCAGCAGCCGCGACAGGGGATCGTACAATGAGCAGTTCTTC
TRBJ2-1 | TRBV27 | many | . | CASSLSSPYNLNEQFF | TGTGCCAGCAGTTTATCCTCCCCATACAACCTCAATGAGCAGTTCTTC
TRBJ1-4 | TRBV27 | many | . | CASSLSIRVGKLFF | TGTGCCAGCAGTTTATCGATCAGGGTTGGAAAACTGTTTTTT
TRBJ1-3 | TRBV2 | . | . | CASTIPGNTIYF | TGTGCCAGCACCATACCTGGGAACACCATATATTTT
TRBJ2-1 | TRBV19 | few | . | CASSGPGKRAQFF | TGTGCCAGTAGTGGCCCCGGGAAACGGGCGCAGTTCTTC
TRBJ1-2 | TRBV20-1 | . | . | CSAQSPRGPNYGYTF | TGCAGTGCCCAATCCCCACGGGGACCCAACTATGGCTACACCTTC
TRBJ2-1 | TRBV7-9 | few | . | CASSGESNEQFF | TGTGCCAGCAGCGGCGAGAGCAATGAGCAGTTCTTC
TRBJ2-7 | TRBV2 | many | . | CASSAGTHTYEQYF | TGTGCCAGCAGTGCCGGGACTCACACCTACGAGCAGTACTTC
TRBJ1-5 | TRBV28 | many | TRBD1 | CASSPFSGQAGVRPQHF | TGTGCCAGCAGCCCCTTTTCTGGACAGGCTGGAGTGCGGCCCCAGCATTTT
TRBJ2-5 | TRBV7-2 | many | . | CASSLARGRGQETQYF | TGTGCCAGCAGCTTAGCCCGGGGGAGGGGGCAAGAGACCCAGTACTTC
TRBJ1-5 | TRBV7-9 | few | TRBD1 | CASSPSDTAGTDDNSNQPQHF | TGTGCCAGCAGCCCCTCCGATACCGCCGGGACAGACGACAATAGCAATCAGCCCCAGCATTTT
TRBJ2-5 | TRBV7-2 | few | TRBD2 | CASSMRLAGGGETQYF | TGTGCCAGCAGCATGAGACTAGCGGGAGGAGGAGAGACCCAGTACTTC
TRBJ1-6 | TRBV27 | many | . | CAITTLHF | TGTGCCATTACCACCCTCCACTTT
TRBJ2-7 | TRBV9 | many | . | CASSVAVGSYEQYF | TGTGCCAGCAGCGTAGCGGTAGGGTCCTACGAGCAGTACTTC
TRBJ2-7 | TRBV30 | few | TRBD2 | CAWSPGTSDEQYF | TGTGCCTGGAGCCCCGGGACTAGCGACGAGCAGTACTTC
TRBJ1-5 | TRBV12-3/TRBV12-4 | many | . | CASSFRNQPQHF | TGTGCCAGCAGTTTTCGGAATCAGCCCCAGCATTTT
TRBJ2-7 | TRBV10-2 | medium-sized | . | CASSRLGYEQYF | TGCGCCAGCAGTAGACTAGGCTACGAGCAGTACTTC
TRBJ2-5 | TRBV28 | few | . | CASSPRKETQYF | TGTGCCAGCAGCCCCCGCAAAGAGACCCAGTACTTC
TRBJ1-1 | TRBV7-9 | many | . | CASSLSTGTEAFF | TGTGCCAGCAGCTTATCTACAGGCACTGAAGCTTTCTTT
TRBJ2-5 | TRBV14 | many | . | CASSQVGYQETQYF | TGTGCCAGCAGCCAAGTGGGTTACCAAGAGACCCAGTACTTC
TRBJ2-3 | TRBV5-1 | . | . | CASSSQDWRSGDTQYF | TGCGCCAGCAGCTCCCAGGATTGGCGCTCAGGGGATACGCAGTATTTT
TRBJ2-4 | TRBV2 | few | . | CASSDAFTGAKNIQYF | TGTGCCAGCAGTGATGCCTTTACGGGAGCCAAAAACATTCAGTACTTC
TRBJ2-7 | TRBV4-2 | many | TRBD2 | CASSQDSGRIDEQYF | TGTGCCAGCAGCCAAGATAGCGGGAGGATTGACGAGCAGTACTTC
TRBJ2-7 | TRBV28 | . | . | CASSPGSYQNYEQYF | TGTGCCAGCAGTCCTGGATCCTACCAAAATTACGAGCAGTACTTC
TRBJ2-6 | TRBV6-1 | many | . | CASSADISGANVLTF | TGTGCCAGCAGTGCCGATATATCTGGGGCCAACGTCCTGACTTTC